This TCR beta chain came from a study of T-cell memory formation after mild COVID-19. General study findings and limits: Balance between CD4 and CD8 was seen in clones contracting day 15 to 85, and a CD4+ lean was seen in later expanders. Pre-infection memory held some responding clones, suggesting pre-existing cross-reactive T cells responded. Researchers report contracting CD4+ clones mostly in CM and EM, with CD8+ clones in EMRA.

The ends were cut back, 6 bases at V and 2 bases at J, with 7 bases in the middle. Germline assignment: CDR1 LGHDT and CDR2 YNNKEL (reference sequence). The CDR3 consists of 12 residues. Worth noting for this clonotype: Its specificity is not known.

The TCR alpha and TCR beta cDNA libraries, bearing sample barcodes and UMIs, were generated by 5'RACE using constant-segment primers. TCRdb recomputed calls from the 5' RACE reads with MiXCR, one row per CDR3 protein. Of roughly 280,000 distinct CDR3 sequences in the sample, over 7% were seen once. The receptor's source is a man in his late teens or twenties who had mild COVID-19 (a few samples of this study predate the infection). Cell type and time point are not known. The rearrangement uses TRBV3-1 and TRBJ2-5, with D maybe TRBD1 (5 bases). Sequencing was performed on PBMCs or a T cell subset sorted from them (not recorded which). The CDR3 nucleotides are TGTGCCAGCAGTGGGGCTCAAGAGACCCAGTACTTC. This gives the protein CASSGAQETQYF.